This T cell receptor (beta chain) derives from a study of early T cells in non-severe SARS-CoV-2 infection. V lost 4 bases to trimming and J lost 2 bases, with 9 bases between them. Germline loops: CDR1 SEHNR, CDR2 FQNEAQ (reference sequence). The CDR3 length is 15 residues. Individual cDNA molecules received unique molecular identifiers during library preparation. TCRdb independently ran MiXCR on the 5' RACE reads; one entry per CDR3 protein. The profile shows under 40,000 distinct CDR3 sequences, approximately 6% of them singletons. Concerning this clonotype itself: Its specificity is not known.

Study-level points and caveats: VDJdb matches were skewed toward anti-spike CD8 T cell responses.

The sequenced sample was whole blood. The chain is built from TRBV7-9 and TRBJ1-6; D unclear. The receptor comes from an adult who was a healthcare worker with PCR-confirmed SARS-CoV-2 infection or an uninfected control (not recorded which). CDR3 nucleotides: TGTGCCAGCAGCTACGATTCACCCTATAATTCACCCCTCCACTTT. This encodes CASSYDSPYNSPLHF.